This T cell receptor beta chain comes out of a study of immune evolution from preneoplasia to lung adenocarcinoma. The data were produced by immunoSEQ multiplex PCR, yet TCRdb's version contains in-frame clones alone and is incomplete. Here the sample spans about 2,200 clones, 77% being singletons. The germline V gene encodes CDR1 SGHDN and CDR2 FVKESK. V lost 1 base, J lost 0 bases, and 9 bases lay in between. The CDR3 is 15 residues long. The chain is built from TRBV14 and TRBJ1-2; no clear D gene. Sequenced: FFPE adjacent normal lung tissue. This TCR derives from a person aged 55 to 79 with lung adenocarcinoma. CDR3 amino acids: CASSQVGSANYGYTF. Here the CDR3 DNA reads TGTGCCAGCAGCCAAGTCGGTTCGGCTAACTATGGCTACACCTTC.